This TCR beta chain was retrieved from a study of T cell responses to AZD1222 COVID-19 vaccine. Study overall: Doses given second, at about 4 or about 12 weeks, were pooled.

As concerns this clone: What it recognizes is unknown.

The J segment lost 8 bases and the V segment lost 8 bases, leaving 9 bases of the junction unmatched. CDR1 is SGHRS and CDR2 is YFSETQ in the germline V gene. CDR3 length equals 13 residues. Produced via immunoSEQ multiplex PCR; TCRdb's table is partial and in-frame only. The sample gives tens of thousands of clones, about 70% of which show up once; over 12% is in the top ten. The study's findings and limits: Nearly half of unique spike-specific TCRs reportedly avoided B.1.351 and B.1.1.7 mutated regions. No day 14 peak samples; only post-peak repertoires were characterized.

The sample was peripheral blood, taken on day 0 of AZD1222 vaccination. The receptor was isolated from an adult in good health. This chain links TRBV5-1 with TRBJ1-4; 7 bases line up with TRBD1. CDR3 region: CASRDSLSEKLFF. The CDR3 DNA is TGCGCCAGTAGGGACAGCCTTAGCGAAAAACTGTTTTTT.